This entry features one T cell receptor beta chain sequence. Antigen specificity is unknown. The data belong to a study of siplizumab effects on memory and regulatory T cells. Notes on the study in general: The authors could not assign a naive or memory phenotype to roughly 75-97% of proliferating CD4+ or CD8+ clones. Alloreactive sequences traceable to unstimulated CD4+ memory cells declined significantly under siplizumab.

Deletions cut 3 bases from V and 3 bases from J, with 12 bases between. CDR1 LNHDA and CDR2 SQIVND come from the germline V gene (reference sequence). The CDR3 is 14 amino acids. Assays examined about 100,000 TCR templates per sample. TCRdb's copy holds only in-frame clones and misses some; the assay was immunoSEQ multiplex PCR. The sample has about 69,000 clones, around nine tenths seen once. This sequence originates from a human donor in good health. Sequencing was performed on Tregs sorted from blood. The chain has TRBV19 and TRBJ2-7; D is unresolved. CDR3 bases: TGTGCCAGTAGTATGAGGCTCGGTGACTACGAGCAGTACTTC. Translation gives CASSMRLGDYEQYF.